This T cell receptor beta chain is from a study of CD8+ T cells in alopecia areata. Study observations and caveats: Among the top 100, expanded CD8+ clones, as well as scalp clonality, were significantly decreased by tofacitinib.

A remark on this clone: Its antigen is undetermined.

Indicated treatment: oral pan-JAK inhibitor, 5-10 mg twice daily. Patients with alopecia areata provided lesional scalp punch biopsies as well as peripheral blood. RNA was isolated and reverse transcribed to cDNA, the sequencing template. Assay used: immunoSEQ multiplex PCR; TCRdb lists only in-frame clones, some missing. The sample contains roughly 220,000 clones, approximately 72% of which appear only once. CDR3 size: 13 residues. The ends lost 4 bases at V and 4 bases at J; junction bases unmatched: 4. The V gene's germline CDR1 is KGHSH and CDR2 LQKENI. The sample in question was CD4+ T cells sorted from blood, obtained at week 44, from a patient treated with tofacitinib. This TCR was recovered from a human donor with alopecia areata. The rearrangement joins TRBV18 to TRBJ2-7, with 7 bases aligning to TRBD1. Here the CDR3 DNA reads TGTGCCAGCTCACTATCGACAGGGTACGAGCAGTACTTC. Its translation: CASSLSTGYEQYF.